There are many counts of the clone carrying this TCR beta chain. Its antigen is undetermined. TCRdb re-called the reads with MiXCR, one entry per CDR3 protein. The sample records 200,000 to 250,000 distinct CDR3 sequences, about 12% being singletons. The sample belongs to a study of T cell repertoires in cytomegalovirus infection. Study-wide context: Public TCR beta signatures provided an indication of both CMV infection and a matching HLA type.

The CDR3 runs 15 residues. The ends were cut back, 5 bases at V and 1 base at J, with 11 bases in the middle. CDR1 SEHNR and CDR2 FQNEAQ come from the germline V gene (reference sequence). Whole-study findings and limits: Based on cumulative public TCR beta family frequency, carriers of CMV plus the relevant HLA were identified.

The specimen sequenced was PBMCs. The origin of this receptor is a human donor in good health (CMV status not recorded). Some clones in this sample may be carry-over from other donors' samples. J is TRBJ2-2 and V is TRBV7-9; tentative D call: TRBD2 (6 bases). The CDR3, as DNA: TGTGCCAGCAGCGTCGGGACTGTGAACACCGGGGAGCTGTTTTTT. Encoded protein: CASSVGTVNTGELFF. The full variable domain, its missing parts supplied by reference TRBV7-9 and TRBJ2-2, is DTGVSQNPRHKITKRGQNVTFRCDPISEHNRLYWYRQTLGQGPEFLTYFQNEAQLEKSRLLSDRFSAERPKGSFSTLEIQRTEQGDSAMYLCASSVGTVNTGELFFGEGSRLTVL.